Listed below are T cell receptor beta chains from one sample, sequenced in a study of T-cell reconstitution after alpha-beta-depleted transplantation in children. TCRdb passed the PCR reads through MiXCR, listing each CDR3 protein once. The sample consists of some 600,000 distinct CDR3 sequences, roughly 13% of them appearing once. This specimen consisted of PBMCs, mostly from graft donor cells, obtained 360 days after TCRalphabeta/CD19-depleted stem cell transplant. The receptors originated from a male patient aged 10-17 years who had a stem cell transplant for acute myeloid leukemia, so the T cells may come from the graft donor. Both conserved end residues are part of each CDR3.

j_gene: TRBJ2-7; v_gene: TRBV20-1; CDR3aa: CSASRLAGVHEQYF
j_gene: TRBJ2-3; v_gene: TRBV28; CDR3aa: CASSFDYSREQYF
j_gene: TRBJ1-1; v_gene: TRBV5-6; CDR3aa: CASSLVTEYTEAFF
j_gene: TRBJ2-1; v_gene: TRBV14; CDR3aa: CASSQDHGAGGYNEQFF
j_gene: TRBJ2-1; v_gene: TRBV6-2/TRBV6-3; CDR3aa: CASSYRRPSYNEQFF
j_gene: TRBJ2-7; v_gene: TRBV9; CDR3aa: CASSVEDRYYEQYF
j_gene: TRBJ1-3; v_gene: TRBV7-8; CDR3aa: CASSLRGTGGSGNTIYF
j_gene: TRBJ2-3; v_gene: TRBV6-2/TRBV6-3; CDR3aa: CASSRSGLALDTQYF
j_gene: TRBJ2-3; v_gene: TRBV5-1; CDR3aa: CASSFGLTAGAGRTDTQYF
j_gene: TRBJ2-1; v_gene: TRBV20-1; CDR3aa: CSAFGGVDNEQFF
j_gene: TRBJ2-5; v_gene: TRBV7-8; CDR3aa: CASSLAQGATQYF
j_gene: TRBJ2-2; v_gene: TRBV6-1; CDR3aa: CASSLRDRGTTGELFF
j_gene: TRBJ2-1; v_gene: TRBV6-2/TRBV6-3; CDR3aa: CASSYGEGVEQFF
j_gene: TRBJ2-1; v_gene: TRBV25-1; CDR3aa: CASSDKEPGLAGVSEQFF
j_gene: TRBJ2-3; v_gene: TRBV12-3/TRBV12-4; CDR3aa: CASSLPGTTGFF
j_gene: TRBJ2-1; v_gene: TRBV5-1; CDR3aa: CASSLGLDSYNEQFF
j_gene: TRBJ2-2; v_gene: TRBV7-3; CDR3aa: CASSDSHTGELFF
j_gene: TRBJ2-1; v_gene: TRBV12-3/TRBV12-4; CDR3aa: CASSPLAGESSYNEQFF
j_gene: TRBJ2-1; v_gene: TRBV4-3; CDR3aa: CASSPYPTGLAGGLGEQFF
j_gene: TRBJ2-5; v_gene: TRBV6-2/TRBV6-3; CDR3aa: CASSSHQETQYF
j_gene: TRBJ2-5; v_gene: TRBV5-1; CDR3aa: CASSSQGGGQETQYF
j_gene: TRBJ2-7; v_gene: TRBV7-2; CDR3aa: CASSLRVSYEQYF
j_gene: TRBJ1-2; v_gene: TRBV20-1; CDR3aa: CSARVEQDHGIRHYGYTF
j_gene: TRBJ2-5; v_gene: TRBV20-1; CDR3aa: CSASRDRGPEETQYF
j_gene: TRBJ2-1; v_gene: TRBV5-1; CDR3aa: CASSEITSYNEQFF
j_gene: TRBJ2-3; v_gene: TRBV19; CDR3aa: CATALFSTDTQYF
j_gene: TRBJ2-3; v_gene: TRBV29-1; CDR3aa: CSVEITDTQYF
j_gene: TRBJ2-6; v_gene: TRBV27; CDR3aa: CASSLGGTPYSGANVLTF
j_gene: TRBJ2-1; v_gene: TRBV27; CDR3aa: CASSLRVVAPYNEQFF
j_gene: TRBJ2-5; v_gene: TRBV3-1; CDR3aa: CASSPDYQETQYF
j_gene: TRBJ1-1; v_gene: TRBV30; CDR3aa: CAWIRRGLTPEAFF
j_gene: TRBJ2-7; v_gene: TRBV28; CDR3aa: CASSLGGVYEQYF
j_gene: TRBJ1-1; v_gene: TRBV6-1; CDR3aa: CASRPQGNTEAFF
j_gene: TRBJ2-7; v_gene: TRBV5-6; CDR3aa: CASSLYLLGFTGEQYF
j_gene: TRBJ2-4; v_gene: TRBV12-3/TRBV12-4; CDR3aa: CASSFIGRPGNIQYF
j_gene: TRBJ2-3; v_gene: TRBV7-6; CDR3aa: CASSLRPLHPTREETQYF
j_gene: TRBJ1-1; v_gene: TRBV28; CDR3aa: CASTVPGQGAGTEAFF
j_gene: TRBJ2-3; v_gene: TRBV5-1; CDR3aa: CASSLYRSSTDTQYF
j_gene: TRBJ1-1; v_gene: TRBV6-5; CDR3aa: CASSLGTTGWAYTEAFF
j_gene: TRBJ2-2; v_gene: TRBV11-2; CDR3aa: CASSSLGTRAGELFF
j_gene: TRBJ2-1; v_gene: TRBV27; CDR3aa: CASSLALPGDEQFF